The rows below give T cell receptor beta chains drawn from one sample of a study of shared clonotypes between healthy human individuals. The table came from immunoSEQ multiplex PCR; TCRdb's copy has only in-frame clones and leaves some out. The table has around 2,000,000 clones, more than 85% seen once. The sequenced material came from naive CD8+ T cells from PBMCs. The receptors were gathered from a man aged 18 to 29 in good health. Some clones in this sample may be carry-over from other donors' samples. The CDR3 runs from the conserved cysteine through the conserved F or W. Each record gives: clone size, V gene, J gene, D gene, CDR3 DNA, CDR3 protein. D genes are given only for firm matches. Part of the rows lack a size; the others show once, few, many or a class for expanded clones.

-	TRBV27	TRBJ2-1	TRBD2	TGTGCCAGCAGTTTAGGACTAGCGGGAGCTATTGAGCAGTTCTTC	CASSLGLAGAIEQFF
-	TRBV27	TRBJ1-5	-	TGTGCCAGCAGTCTCAACGGCGGCAATCAGCCCCAGCATTTT	CASSLNGGNQPQHF
-	TRBV7-9	TRBJ1-1	TRBD1	TGTGCCAGCAGCTCGCCTCTGGGACAGGGGGCGACTGAAGCTTTCTTT	CASSSPLGQGATEAFF
-	TRBV7-2	TRBJ2-1	TRBD2	TGTGCCAGCAGCCCCGGACTAGCGGGAGGGCCGCGCAATGAGCAGTTCTTC	CASSPGLAGGPRNEQFF
once	TRBV19	TRBJ1-4	-	TGTGCCAGTAGTATATGGGGTGATAATGAAAAACTGTTTTTT	CASSIWGDNEKLFF
-	TRBV15	TRBJ2-3	TRBD2	TGTGCCACCGGCGAGACTAGCGGGAGTACAGATACGCAGTATTTT	CATGETSGSTDTQYF
once	TRBV5-6	TRBJ2-7	-	TGTGCCAGCAGCGTGGGACGTGGGTTCTACGAGCAGTACTTC	CASSVGRGFYEQYF
once	TRBV13	TRBJ2-3	-	TGTGCCAGCAGCTCCCAGGGTGTGACCACAGATACGCAGTATTTT	CASSSQGVTTDTQYF
-	TRBV6-1	TRBJ2-1	TRBD2	TGTGCCAGCAGGACGGGAGCGGGACCTTCGGGGGAGCAGTTCTTC	CASRTGAGPSGEQFF
-	TRBV27	TRBJ2-7	TRBD2	TGTGCCAGCAGTTTGACTAGCGGGAGCTTCTACGAGCAGTACTTC	CASSLTSGSFYEQYF
-	TRBV27	TRBJ2-5	-	TGTGCCAGCAGGCGGCTCTCAAGTCCCAAAGAGACCCAGTACTTC	CASRRLSSPKETQYF
once	TRBV9	TRBJ2-3	TRBD1	TGTGCCAGCAGAGCCGGGACAGGGTACACAGATACGCAGTATTTT	CASRAGTGYTDTQYF
-	TRBV2	TRBJ2-1	-	TGTGCCAGTCAGATTACGGAGAACAATGAGCAGTTCTTC	CASQITENNEQFF
-	TRBV19	TRBJ1-1	TRBD1	TGTGCCAGTAGTGCGAGGACAGGTTACAACACTGAAGCTTTCTTT	CASSARTGYNTEAFF
-	TRBV27	TRBJ1-4	-	TGTGCCAGCTCTCCAGGGTCACCTAATGAAAAACTGTTTTTT	CASSPGSPNEKLFF
-	TRBV9	TRBJ1-5	-	TGTGCCAGCAGCGTAGGTACTGGTGGTCAGCCCCAGCATTTT	CASSVGTGGQPQHF
once	TRBV27	TRBJ2-1	-	TGTGCCAGCAGTTTATTTAGCTCAGGTGAGCAGTTCTTC	CASSLFSSGEQFF
-	TRBV6-5	TRBJ2-7	TRBD1	TGTGCCAGCAGTGCGGGACAGGGGGCCGACGAGCAGTACTTC	CASSAGQGADEQYF
-	TRBV28	TRBJ1-1	-	TGTGCCAGCAGTTTTTTAGTGTACAGGGAGGGAATCGGTACTGAAGCTTTCTTT	CASSFLVYREGIGTEAFF
few	TRBV4-1	TRBJ1-5	TRBD1	TGCGCCAGCAGCCTCATGGGGACAGGGGGGAATCAGCCCCAGCATTTT	CASSLMGTGGNQPQHF
-	TRBV19	TRBJ2-7	TRBD1	TGTGCCAGTAGTCATACTATACAGGGGGTAAGCTCCTACGAGCAGTACTTC	CASSHTIQGVSSYEQYF
-	TRBV27	TRBJ1-2	-	TGTGCCAGCAGAGAGGGTCCTAACTATGGCTACACCTTC	CASREGPNYGYTF
-	TRBV28	TRBJ2-1	TRBD2	TGTGCCAGCAGTCTAATAGCGGGGAGCTCCTACAATGAGCAGTTCTTC	CASSLIAGSSYNEQFF
-	TRBV19	TRBJ2-7	-	TGTGCCACCTCATGGGGTAGGGACTACGAGCAGTACTTC	CATSWGRDYEQYF
-	TRBV11-2	TRBJ1-1	-	TGTGCCAGCAGCTTATTTCAGGGGTCCACTGAAGCTTTCTTT	CASSLFQGSTEAFF
-	TRBV5-6	TRBJ2-7	-	TGTGCCAGCAGGGGATATGGGGGAACCTACGAGCAGTACTTC	CASRGYGGTYEQYF
-	TRBV29-1	TRBJ2-7	-	TGCAGCGTTGAAGGAGTTAGCGGCCACCCCCAGGACGAGCAGTACTTC	CSVEGVSGHPQDEQYF